The 18 T cell receptor beta chains below come from one sample, sequenced in a study of post-analysis software for immune sequencing data. The antigens these receptors bind are not known. TCR beta cDNA libraries included unique molecular identifiers. Via MiXCR, TCRdb re-called the PCR reads, giving one row per CDR3 protein. Seen here are 400,000 to 500,000 distinct CDR3 sequences, approximately 39% observed once, and the top ten hold approximately 7.7%. General study results and limits: Roughly five TRBV segments, including TRBV5-6, TRBV5-1 and TRBV20-1, were more frequent in patients than controls.

The sequenced sample was blood. These receptor sequences come from a girl aged 2-10 years with multiple sclerosis.

This clonotype was picked up a small number of times. The J gene is TRBJ1-1, the V gene TRBV29-1; D call uncertain. This CDR3 is 8 amino acids long. Germline V gene sequence: CDR1 SQVTM, CDR2 ANQGSEA. Trimming took off 6 bases at V and 6 bases at J, with 2 bases between the two ends. The CDR3 region has the DNA TGCAGCGTCGCTGAAGCTTTCTTT. Protein sequence: CSVAEAFF.

The CDR3 DNA follows: TGTGCCAGCAGCCATCGAAGGACAGGGTGGAACACTGAAGCTTTCTTT. Its protein is CASSHRRTGWNTEAFF. J is TRBJ1-1 and V is TRBV4-2; 8 bases fit TRBD1. The CDR3 consists of 16 residues. V was pared by 3 bases and J by 1 base, with 7 bases of the junction left unmatched. Per germline, CDR1 LGHNA and CDR2 YNFKEQ.

The chain couples TRBV6-5 to TRBJ1-2; 10 bases match TRBD1. V lost 4 bases to trimming and J lost 7 bases; unmatched junction nucleotides: 9. This CDR3 has 15 amino acids. Germline values: CDR1 MNHEY, CDR2 SVGAGI. Here the CDR3 reads CASSLPGQGMGGYTF. In DNA, the CDR3 is TGTGCCAGCAGTTTGCCGGGACAGGGGATGGGTGGCTACACCTTC.

The chain recombines TRBV5-1 with TRBJ2-7; D possibly corresponds to TRBD1 (6 bases). Germline CDR1 is SGHRS and CDR2 is YFSETQ. The CDR3 length is 15 residues. Trimming stripped 4 bases from V and 6 bases from J, with 20 bases between. CDR3 region: CASSPLRGTNGEQYF. CDR3 bases: TGCGCCAGCAGCCCCTTAAGGGGGACAAACGGCGAGCAGTACTTC.

This clonotype was detected a few times. V and J are TRBV11-2 and TRBJ2-7; 7 bases agree with TRBD1. There are 16 residues in the CDR3. With 0 bases clipped from V and 6 bases from J, the junction kept 11 bases outside the gene matches. CDR1 is SGHAT and CDR2 is FQNNGV in the germline V gene. CDR3 amino acids: CASSLDNRGPRAEQYF. The CDR3 DNA reads as TGTGCCAGCAGCTTAGACAACAGGGGACCAAGGGCCGAGCAGTACTTC.

V usage is TRBV13 and J usage is TRBJ2-5, with TRBD1 identical over 7 bases. CDR1 is PRHDT, CDR2 FYEKMQ, per germline (reference sequence). V was pared by 5 bases and J by 1 base, with 4 bases of the junction left unmatched. The CDR3 loop spans 14 amino acids. The CDR3 reads CASSLRQGQETQYF. Written as DNA, the CDR3 is TGTGCCAGCAGCCTAAGACAGGGCCAAGAGACCCAGTACTTC.

V and J are TRBV27 and TRBJ2-1, with 9 positions matching TRBD2. CDR3 length: 16 amino acids. Per the germline V gene, CDR1 is MNHEY and CDR2 is SMNVEV (reference sequence). J gave up 8 bases and V 10 bases, and 18 bases lay outside the gene matches. The CDR3 region is CATYDSASGKIYEQFF. CDR3 coding DNA: TGTGCCACCTACGACTCCGCTAGCGGGAAGATCTATGAGCAGTTCTTC.

Note on this clonotype: The junction and the germline gene differ at one end; a read error may be behind it. The J gene is TRBJ2-3, the V gene TRBV6-1, with a possible D match to TRBD1 (5 bases). CDR1 is MNHNS and CDR2 is SASEGT in the germline V gene. The CDR3 has 11 amino acids. The CDR3 DNA is TGTGCCAGCAGACAGGTAGATGCGCAGTATTTT. It is translated as CASRQVDAQYF.

V gene TRBV29-1 combines with J gene TRBJ2-1; 9 nucleotides agree with TRBD2. The V segment lost 5 bases and the J segment 6 bases; nucleotides outside the gene matches: 5. CDR1 is SQVTM and CDR2 is ANQGSEA in the germline V gene. This CDR3 has 13 residues. CDR3 in DNA: TGCAGCGTTAGGGGACTAGCTAGCAATGAGCAGTTCTTC. Translated: CSVRGLASNEQFF.

A single count supports this clonotype. The chain uses TRBV4-3 and TRBJ2-7; D is perhaps TRBD2 (5 bases). V lost 1 base to trimming and J lost 3 bases, with 13 bases between them. The CDR3 sequence is 15 residues long. Germline V lookup: CDR1 LGHNA, CDR2 YSLEER. CDR3 nucleotide sequence: TGCGCCAGCAGCCAAGGGGCGGACTGGGGCTACGAGCAGTACTTC. Translated, it gives CASSQGADWGYEQYF.

This clonotype turned up a few times. This chain uses TRBV4-3 with TRBJ2-7, with TRBD2 matching 10 bases. The CDR3 consists of 16 residues. Germline V gene lookup returns CDR1 LGHNA and CDR2 YSLEER. The V segment lost 4 bases and the J segment 7 bases; nucleotides outside the gene matches: 13. CDR3 residues: CASSLNDLAGAEEQYF. The CDR3 DNA follows: TGCGCCAGCAGCCTTAACGACCTAGCGGGAGCCGAGGAGCAGTACTTC.

This rearrangement joins TRBV20-1 to TRBJ2-2; D possibly corresponds to TRBD2 (6 bases). This CDR3 region has 13 residues. Germline CDR1 DFQATT, CDR2 SNEGSKA (reference sequence). Trimming took off 7 bases at V and 6 bases at J, with 15 bases between the two ends. The chain's CDR3 is CSVKTRLAGELFF. DNA of the CDR3: TGCAGTGTTAAGACCCGACTAGCCGGGGAGCTGTTTTTT.

The chain carries TRBV27 and TRBJ2-3, with 9 bases identical to TRBD1. The J segment lost 4 bases and the V segment lost 9 bases, leaving 11 bases of the junction unmatched. CDR1 and CDR2 (germline): MNHEY, SMNVEV (reference sequence). CDR3 length equals 15 residues. The CDR3 reads CASGTGTGSPDTQYF. The CDR3 coding sequence is TGTGCCAGTGGCACCGGGACAGGGAGTCCAGATACGCAGTATTTT.

V gene TRBV6-1 combines with J gene TRBJ2-7; D gene uncertain. Germline CDR1 reads MNHNS; CDR2 reads SASEGT. With 3 bases removed from V and 1 base from J, the gap between germline ends came to 7 bases. The CDR3 runs 13 residues. DNA of the CDR3: TGTGCCAGCAGTGAGGTAGCTTCCTACGAGCAGTACTTC. Its translation is CASSEVASYEQYF.

The genes are TRBV13 and TRBJ2-4; 8 bases agree with TRBD2. The germline gives CDR1 PRHDT, CDR2 FYEKMQ (reference sequence). The CDR3 is 16 amino acids. V gave up 5 bases and J gave up 4 bases; unmatched junction bases: 10. Written as DNA, the CDR3 is TGTGCCAGCAGCCCCCGGGGGGGCGCACCAAAAAACATTCAGTACTTC. It encodes CASSPRGGAPKNIQYF.

This clonotype showed up just a few times. The rearrangement links TRBV29-1 to TRBJ2-3; 13 bases fit TRBD2. Germline CDR1 reads SQVTM; CDR2 reads ANQGSEA. V shed 5 bases and J 4 bases; nucleotides not matched to a gene: 3. The CDR3 length is 14 residues. CDR3 loop: CSVQLAGGADTQYF. CDR3 nucleotides: TGCAGCGTTCAACTAGCGGGGGGGGCAGATACGCAGTATTTT.

This chain joins TRBV29-1 and TRBJ2-7; either TRBD1 or TRBD2 may fit D (5 bases each). V was pared by 7 bases and J by 5 bases, with 24 bases between. Germline-derived CDR1 and CDR2 are SQVTM and ANQGSEA. CDR3 length: 15 amino acids. The CDR3, as DNA: TGCAGCGCCCTCGGGGACGATGGGAGTATCCACGAGCAGTACTTC. Protein sequence: CSALGDDGSIHEQYF.

The chain is built from TRBV7-9 and TRBJ1-3, with a weak D call TRBD1 (5 bases). V gave up 4 bases and J gave up 4 bases, with 20 bases separating them. This CDR3 is 17 amino acids long. The germline V gene encodes CDR1 SEHNR and CDR2 FQNEAQ (reference sequence). CDR3 amino acids: CASSSPLGQNRGNTIYF. CDR3 sequence (DNA): TGTGCCAGCAGCTCCCCCCTGGGTCAGAACAGGGGAAACACCATATATTTT.